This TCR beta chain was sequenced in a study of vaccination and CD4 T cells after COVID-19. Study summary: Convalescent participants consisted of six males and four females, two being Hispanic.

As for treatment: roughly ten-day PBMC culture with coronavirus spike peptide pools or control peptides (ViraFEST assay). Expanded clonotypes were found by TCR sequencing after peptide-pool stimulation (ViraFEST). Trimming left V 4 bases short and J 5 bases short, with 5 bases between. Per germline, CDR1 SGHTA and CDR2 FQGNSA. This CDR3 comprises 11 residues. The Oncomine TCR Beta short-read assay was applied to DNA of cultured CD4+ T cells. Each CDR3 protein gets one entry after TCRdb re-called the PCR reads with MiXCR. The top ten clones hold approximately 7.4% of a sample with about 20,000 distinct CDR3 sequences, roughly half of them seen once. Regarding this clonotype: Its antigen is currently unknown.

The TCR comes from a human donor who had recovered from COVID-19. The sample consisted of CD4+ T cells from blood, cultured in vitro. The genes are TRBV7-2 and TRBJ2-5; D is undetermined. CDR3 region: CASSSQETQYF. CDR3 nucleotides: TGTGCCAGCAGCTCGCAGGAGACCCAGTACTTC.